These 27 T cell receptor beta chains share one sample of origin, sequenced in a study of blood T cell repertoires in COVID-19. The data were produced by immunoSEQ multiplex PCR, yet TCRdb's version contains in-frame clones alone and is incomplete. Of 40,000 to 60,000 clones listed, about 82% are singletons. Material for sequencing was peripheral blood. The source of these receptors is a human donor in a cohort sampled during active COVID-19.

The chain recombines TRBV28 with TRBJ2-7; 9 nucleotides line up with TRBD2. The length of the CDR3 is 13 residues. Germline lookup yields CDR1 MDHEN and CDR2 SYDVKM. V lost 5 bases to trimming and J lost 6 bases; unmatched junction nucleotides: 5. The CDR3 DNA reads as TGTGCCAGCAGTCCCCTAGCGGGAATCGAGCAGTACTTC. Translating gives CASSPLAGIEQYF. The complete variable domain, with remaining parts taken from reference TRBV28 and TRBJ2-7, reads DVKVTQSSRYLVKRTGEKVFLECVQDMDHENMFWYRQDPGLGLRLIYFSYDVKMKEKGDIPEGYSVSREKKERFSLILESASTNQTSMYLCASSPLAGIEQYFGPGTRLTVT.

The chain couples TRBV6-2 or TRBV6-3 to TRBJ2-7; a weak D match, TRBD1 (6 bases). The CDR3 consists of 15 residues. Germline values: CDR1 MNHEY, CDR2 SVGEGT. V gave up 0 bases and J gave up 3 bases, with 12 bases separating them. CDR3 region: CASSYSRQEGYEQYF. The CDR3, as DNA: TGTGCCAGCAGTTACTCCCGACAGGAAGGCTACGAGCAGTACTTC.

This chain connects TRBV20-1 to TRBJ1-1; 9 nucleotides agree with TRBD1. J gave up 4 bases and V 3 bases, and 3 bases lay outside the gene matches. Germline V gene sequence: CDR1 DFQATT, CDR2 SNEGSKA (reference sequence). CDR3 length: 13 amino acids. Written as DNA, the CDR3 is TGCAGTGCTAGTACGGACAGGGGCACTGAAGCTTTCTTT. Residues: CSASTDRGTEAFF.

The CDR3 sequence: CATSRDLSANEQFF. The CDR3, as DNA: TGTGCCACCAGCAGAGATCTCAGCGCCAATGAGCAGTTCTTC. The V gene is TRBV15, the J gene TRBJ2-1; D uncertain. The CDR3 length is 14 residues. Trimming cost V 0 bases and J 6 bases, with 9 bases left between them. Germline CDR1 and CDR2: LNHNV and YYDKDF (reference sequence).

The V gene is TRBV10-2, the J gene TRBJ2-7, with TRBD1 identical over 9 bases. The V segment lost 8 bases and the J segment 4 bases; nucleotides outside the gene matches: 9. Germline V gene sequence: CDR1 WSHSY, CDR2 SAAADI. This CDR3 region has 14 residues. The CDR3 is CASSLGQGSYEQYF. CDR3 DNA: TGCGCCAGCTCTCTTGGACAGGGGTCGTACGAGCAGTACTTC.

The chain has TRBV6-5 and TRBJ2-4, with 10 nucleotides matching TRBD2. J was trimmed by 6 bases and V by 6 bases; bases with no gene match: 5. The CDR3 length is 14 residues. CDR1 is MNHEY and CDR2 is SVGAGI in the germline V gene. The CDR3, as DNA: TGTGCCAGCAGCCTAGCGGGAGTGGGAAACATTCAGTACTTC. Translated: CASSLAGVGNIQYF.

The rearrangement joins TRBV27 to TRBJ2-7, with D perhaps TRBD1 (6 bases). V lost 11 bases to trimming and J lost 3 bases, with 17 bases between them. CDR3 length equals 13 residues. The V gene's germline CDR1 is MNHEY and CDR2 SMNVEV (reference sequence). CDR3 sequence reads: CAGFDRTVYEQYF. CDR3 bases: TGTGCCGGGTTCGACAGGACGGTCTACGAGCAGTACTTC.

This CDR3 is CASSLLAGGPGEQFF. For the CDR3, the DNA is TGTGCCAGCAGCTTATTAGCGGGAGGGCCCGGTGAGCAGTTCTTC. The chain links TRBV7-6 to TRBJ2-1, with 11 nucleotides matching TRBD2. V shed 2 bases, J shed 9 bases, and the junction held 6 bases outside the gene matches. The germline CDR1 and CDR2 sequences are SGHVS and FNYEAQ. The CDR3 covers 15 residues.

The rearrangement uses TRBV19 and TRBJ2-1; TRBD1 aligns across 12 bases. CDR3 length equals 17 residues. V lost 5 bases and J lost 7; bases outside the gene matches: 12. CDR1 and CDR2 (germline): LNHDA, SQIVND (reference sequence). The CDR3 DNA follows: TGTGCCAGTAGTTCCCTGGGACAGGGGGCGGGTAAAAATGAGCAGTTCTTC. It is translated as CASSSLGQGAGKNEQFF.

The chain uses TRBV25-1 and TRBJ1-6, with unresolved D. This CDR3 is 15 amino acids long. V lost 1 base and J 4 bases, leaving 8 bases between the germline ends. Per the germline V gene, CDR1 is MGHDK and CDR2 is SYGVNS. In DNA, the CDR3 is TGTGCCAGCAGTGAATCTGGCCGTTATAATTCACCCCTCCACTTT. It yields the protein CASSESGRYNSPLHF.

The CDR3 is CASSQGWTSGGPYEQYF. In nucleotides, the CDR3 is TGCGCCAGCAGCCAAGGTTGGACTAGCGGGGGACCCTACGAGCAGTACTTC. The chain has TRBV4-1 and TRBJ2-7; 13 bases fit TRBD2. The CDR3 has 17 amino acids. Unmatched junction bases numbered 5, after V lost 1 base and J lost 2 bases. CDR1 is MGHRA, CDR2 YSYEKL, per germline.

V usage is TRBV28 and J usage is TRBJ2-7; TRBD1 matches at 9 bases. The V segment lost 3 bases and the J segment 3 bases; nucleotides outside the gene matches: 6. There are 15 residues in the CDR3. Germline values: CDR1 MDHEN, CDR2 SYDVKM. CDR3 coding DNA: TGTGCCAGCAGTTTTACAGGGACAGGGAACTACGAGCAGTACTTC. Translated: CASSFTGTGNYEQYF.

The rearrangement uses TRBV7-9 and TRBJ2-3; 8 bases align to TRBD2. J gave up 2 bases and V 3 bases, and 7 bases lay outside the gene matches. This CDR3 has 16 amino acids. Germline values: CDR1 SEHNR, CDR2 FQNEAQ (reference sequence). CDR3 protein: CASSFLGGRTTDTQYF. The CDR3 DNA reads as TGTGCCAGCAGCTTCTTGGGCGGGAGGACCACAGATACGCAGTATTTT.

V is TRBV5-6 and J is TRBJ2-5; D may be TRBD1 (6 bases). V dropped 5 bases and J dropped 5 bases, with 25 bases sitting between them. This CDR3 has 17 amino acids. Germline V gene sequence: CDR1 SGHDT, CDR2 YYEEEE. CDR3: CASSLPPGQLSRETQYF. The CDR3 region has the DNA TGTGCCAGCAGTCTCCCCCCGGGACAATTAAGTCGCGAGACCCAGTACTTC.

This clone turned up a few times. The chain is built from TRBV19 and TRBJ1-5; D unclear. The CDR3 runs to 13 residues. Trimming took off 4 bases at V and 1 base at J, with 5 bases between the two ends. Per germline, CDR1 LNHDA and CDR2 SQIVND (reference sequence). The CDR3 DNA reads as TGTGCCAGTAGTAGGGCCAGCAATCAGCCCCAGCATTTT. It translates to CASSRASNQPQHF.

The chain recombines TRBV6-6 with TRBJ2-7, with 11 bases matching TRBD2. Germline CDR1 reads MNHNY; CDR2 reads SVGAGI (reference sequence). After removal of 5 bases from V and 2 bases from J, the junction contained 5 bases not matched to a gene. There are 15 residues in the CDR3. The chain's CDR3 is CASSRPSGGTYEQYF. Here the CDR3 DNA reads TGTGCCAGCAGTCGCCCTAGCGGGGGGACCTACGAGCAGTACTTC.

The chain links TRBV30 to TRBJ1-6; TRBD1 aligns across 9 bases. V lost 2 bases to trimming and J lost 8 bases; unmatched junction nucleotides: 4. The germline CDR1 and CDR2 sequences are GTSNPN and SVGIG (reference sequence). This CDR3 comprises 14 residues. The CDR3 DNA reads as TGTGCCTGGAGTAAGGGACAGGGAGATTCACCCCTCCACTTT. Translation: CAWSKGQGDSPLHF.

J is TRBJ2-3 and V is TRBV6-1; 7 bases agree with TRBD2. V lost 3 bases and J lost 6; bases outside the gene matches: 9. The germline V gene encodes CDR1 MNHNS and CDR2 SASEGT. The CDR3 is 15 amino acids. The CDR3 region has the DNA TGTGCCAGCAGTGAGACTAGCCGATCGAGCGATACGCAGTATTTT. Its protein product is CASSETSRSSDTQYF.

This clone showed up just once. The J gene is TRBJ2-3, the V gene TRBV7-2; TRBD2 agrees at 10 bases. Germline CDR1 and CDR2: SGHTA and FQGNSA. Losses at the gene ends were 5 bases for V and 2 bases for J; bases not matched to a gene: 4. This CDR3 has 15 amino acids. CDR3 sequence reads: CASSQRGGLTDTQYF. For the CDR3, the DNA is TGTGCCAGCAGCCAGCGGGGGGGCCTCACAGATACGCAGTATTTT.

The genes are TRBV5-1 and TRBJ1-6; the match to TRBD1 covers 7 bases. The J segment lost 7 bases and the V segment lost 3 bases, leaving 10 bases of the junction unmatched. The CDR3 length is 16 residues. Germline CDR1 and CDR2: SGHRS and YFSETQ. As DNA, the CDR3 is TGCGCCAGCAGCTCCACCGGGACAGTGCTAAATTCACCCCTCCACTTT. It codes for CASSSTGTVLNSPLHF.

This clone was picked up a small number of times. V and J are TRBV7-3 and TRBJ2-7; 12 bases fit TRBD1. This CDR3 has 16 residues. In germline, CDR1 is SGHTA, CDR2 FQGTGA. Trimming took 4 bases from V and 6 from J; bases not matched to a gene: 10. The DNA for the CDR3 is TGTGCCAGCAGCTCCCAACCGGGACAGGGGGCGTCCGAGCAGTACTTC. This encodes CASSSQPGQGASEQYF.

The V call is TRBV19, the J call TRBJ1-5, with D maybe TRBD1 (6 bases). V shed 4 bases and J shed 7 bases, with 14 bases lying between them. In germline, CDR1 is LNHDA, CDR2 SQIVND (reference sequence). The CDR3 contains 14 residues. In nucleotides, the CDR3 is TGTGCCAGTAGTACTCGGCAGGGGACGCAGCCCCAGCATTTT. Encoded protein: CASSTRQGTQPQHF. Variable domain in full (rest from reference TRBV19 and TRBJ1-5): DGGITQSPKYLFRKEGQNVTLSCEQNLNHDAMYWYRQDPGQGLRLIYYSQIVNDFQKGDIAEGYSVSREKKESFPLTVTSAQKNPTAFYLCASSTRQGTQPQHFGDGTRLSIL.

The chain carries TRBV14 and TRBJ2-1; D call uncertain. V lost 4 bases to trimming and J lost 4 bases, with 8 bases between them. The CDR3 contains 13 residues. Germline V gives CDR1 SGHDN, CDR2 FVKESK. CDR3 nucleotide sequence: TGTGCCAGCAGCCCGTCTTTTTACAATGAGCAGTTCTTC. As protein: CASSPSFYNEQFF.

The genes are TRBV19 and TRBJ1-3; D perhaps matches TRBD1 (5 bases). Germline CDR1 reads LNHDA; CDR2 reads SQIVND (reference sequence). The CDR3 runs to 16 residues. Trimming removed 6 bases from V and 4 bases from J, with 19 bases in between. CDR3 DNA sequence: TGTGCCAGTAGCCCGGGACTCCCGGCGGGCGGAAACACCATATATTTT. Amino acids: CASSPGLPAGGNTIYF.

CDR3 sequence: CASGRRGLNADTQYF. CDR3 nucleotides: TGTGCTAGTGGTCGGCGCGGACTAAACGCAGATACGCAGTATTTT. The J gene is TRBJ2-3, the V gene TRBV12-5; a weak D match, TRBD2 (6 bases). The CDR3 consists of 15 residues. Germline lookup yields CDR1 LGHNT and CDR2 FRNRAP. The V gene lost 5 bases and the J gene lost 4 bases, with 16 bases spanning the gap.

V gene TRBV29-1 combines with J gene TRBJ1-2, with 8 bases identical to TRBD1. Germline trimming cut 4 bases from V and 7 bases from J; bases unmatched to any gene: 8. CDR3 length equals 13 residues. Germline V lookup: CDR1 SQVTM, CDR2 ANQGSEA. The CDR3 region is CSVAPGGPFGYTF. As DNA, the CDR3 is TGCAGCGTTGCGCCAGGGGGCCCTTTTGGCTACACCTTC.

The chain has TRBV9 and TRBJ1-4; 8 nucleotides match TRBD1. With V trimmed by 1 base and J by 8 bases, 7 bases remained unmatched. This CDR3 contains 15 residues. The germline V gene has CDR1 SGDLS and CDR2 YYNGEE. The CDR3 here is CASSVRQGAAEKLFF. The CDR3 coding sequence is TGTGCCAGCAGCGTAAGGCAGGGGGCTGCCGAAAAACTGTTTTTT. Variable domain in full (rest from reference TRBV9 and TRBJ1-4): DSGVTQTPKHLITATGQRVTLRCSPRSGDLSVYWYQQSLDQGLQFLIQYYNGEERAKGNILERFSAQQFPDLHSELNLSSLELGDSALYFCASSVRQGAAEKLFFGSGTQLSVL.